A selection of T cell receptor beta chains follows, all from one sample in a study of monozygotic twins with inflammatory bowel disease. TCRdb reprocessed the 5' RACE reads and reports one entry per CDR3 protein, with no DNA. Across approximately 150,000 distinct CDR3 sequences, the top ten clones capture 2% to 3% of the sample. Sequencing input: blood. These receptors originate from a human donor with ulcerative colitis or Crohn's disease, or a healthy co-twin of an affected twin (not recorded which). The CDR3 runs from the conserved cysteine through the conserved F or W.

>TRBJ2-4|TRBV24-1
CATSDPRQGKGDMQYF
>TRBJ2-3|TRBV7-2
CASSLDLVAGGQYF
>TRBJ2-7|TRBV7-2
CASSPLGVPYEQYF
>TRBJ2-3|TRBV4-1
CASSQDRGTDTQYF
>TRBJ2-7|TRBV12-3/TRBV12-4
CASSLFLQGGSMDEQYF
>TRBJ2-3|TRBV12-3/TRBV12-4
CASSWTSRTDTQYF
>TRBJ2-7|TRBV19
CASSFEEGNYEQYF
>TRBJ2-3|TRBV7-3
CASSFSWVPGTDTQYF
>TRBJ1-2|TRBV4-2
CASSLAGTFDYGYTF
>TRBJ1-5|TRBV20-1
CSARVRGSNQPQHF
>TRBJ1-2|TRBV25-1
CASSDNSGLRVYGYTF
>TRBJ2-3|TRBV6-6
CASSLWAGTSTDTQYF
>TRBJ1-6|TRBV7-9
CASSLGHPSYNSPLHF
>TRBJ1-1|TRBV7-9
CASSIPGNTEAFF
>TRBJ2-5|TRBV4-3
CASSQGQGYQETQYF
>TRBJ2-3|TRBV7-2
CASSSGSQLYTQYF
>TRBJ2-7|TRBV4-3
CASSQGPSYEQYF
>TRBJ2-3|TRBV3-1
CASSQGAGLVADTQYF
>TRBJ1-1|TRBV4-1
CASSLKTENTEAFF
>TRBJ1-1|TRBV20-1
CSARDLAGGKEAFF
>TRBJ2-1|TRBV7-2
CASSLARGVTANEQFF
>TRBJ2-1|TRBV5-6
CASSLEWEQFF
>TRBJ1-2|TRBV4-3
CASSRESTGGGYGYTF
>TRBJ2-1|TRBV19
CASSKRGGGNEQFF
>TRBJ2-7|TRBV6-1
CASSTTGLGGEQYF
>TRBJ1-2|TRBV10-2
CASSEPATNYGYTF
>TRBJ2-1|TRBV20-1
CSARDGLAGGLGNEQFF
>TRBJ1-2|TRBV20-1
CSARAFGEVLFYGYTF
>TRBJ2-1|TRBV20-1
CSAAGAAYNEQFF
>TRBJ2-6|TRBV6-4
CASSQQASGANVLTF
>TRBJ2-3|TRBV10-3
CAIRVRTDTQYF
>TRBJ1-1|TRBV7-2
CASSTYGGGEAFF
>TRBJ1-1|TRBV7-2
CASSLQGVLNTEAFF
>TRBJ2-1|TRBV20-1
CSARDSGSYRNEQFF
>TRBJ1-1|TRBV7-3
CASSSTTDRATEAFF
>TRBJ1-4|TRBV20-1
CSARLGEGELFF